Listed here are 8 T cell receptor beta chains from one sample, sequenced in a study of spatial heterogeneity in lung cancer. Time point given: sample taken at primary tumor resection. The antigens of these receptors remain unknown. General study points: It was found that expanded intratumoral alpha and beta TCR counts tracked tumor mutation counts.

One entry per CDR3 protein, called by TCRdb with MiXCR from the 5' RACE reads. This sample has around 4,900 distinct CDR3 sequences, with about 7% found just once. The source material was lung tumor tissue, sampled at surgery. Receptors were obtained from a female donor with early-stage non-small cell lung cancer.

At least ten counts were recorded for this clonotype. This beta chain lies outside the target of a library built for alpha chains; its clone size means little. The rearrangement uses TRBV11-1 and TRBJ1-2, with TRBD1 as a possible D gene (6 bases). There are 15 residues in the CDR3. Germline CDR1 and CDR2: SGHAT and FQDESV (reference sequence). V was clipped by 4 bases and J by 2 bases, with 14 bases between them. CDR3 coding DNA: TGTGCCAGCAGCTCCTACAGGGAAGGGAACTATGGCTACACCTTC. Its translation is CASSSYREGNYGYTF.

This clonotype was recorded at least ten times. Because the library targeted alpha chains, this beta chain is an off-target read whose size means little. This CDR3 is CASSPQGSYQPQHF. The CDR3, as DNA: TGTGCCAGTAGTCCACAGGGCTCGTATCAGCCCCAGCATTTT. The gene calls are TRBV19 and TRBJ1-5; a weak D match, TRBD1 (6 bases). Trimming pared 5 bases from V and 5 bases from J, leaving 13 bases between. Looked up from germline, CDR1 is LNHDA and CDR2 is SQIVND (reference sequence). The CDR3 consists of 14 residues.

This clonotype has ten or more counts. This beta chain is a stray sequence in a library constructed for alpha chains; its clone size is not meaningful. The chain is built from TRBV11-2 and TRBJ1-6; possible D gene TRBD1, 5 bases. The germline V gene encodes CDR1 SGHAT and CDR2 FQNNGV. Trimming removed 8 bases from V and 12 bases from J, with 17 bases in between. This CDR3 is 13 amino acids long. CDR3 region: CASVRDVGEPLHF. The CDR3, as DNA: TGTGCCAGCGTAAGGGACGTAGGTGAACCCCTCCACTTT.

This clonotype was seen at least ten times. This beta chain represents an off-target read in a library built for alpha chains; its size is of limited meaning. CDR3 DNA sequence: TGTGCCAGCGCTCCGGGACACCGGGGCACTGAAGCTTTCTTT. This codes for CASAPGHRGTEAFF. This rearrangement joins TRBV9 to TRBJ1-1; TRBD1 might be the D (6 bases). This CDR3 has 14 amino acids. V lost 7 bases and J lost 4, with 17 bases in between. CDR1 is SGDLS, CDR2 YYNGEE, per germline.

Details on this clonotype: Found in a library prepared for alpha chains, this beta chain is an off-target read, and its abundance has little meaning. The J gene is TRBJ1-2, the V gene TRBV7-9; no clear D gene. The CDR3 has 16 residues. V was clipped by 2 bases and J by 7 bases, with 20 bases between them. Germline lookup yields CDR1 SEHNR and CDR2 FQNEAQ (reference sequence). The DNA for the CDR3 is TGTGCCAGCAGCTTACCGAACATCCGTGGAAACGGTGGCTACACCTTC. Translating gives CASSLPNIRGNGGYTF.

This clonotype was recorded many times. Found in a library prepared for alpha chains, this beta chain is an off-target read, and its abundance has little meaning. V and J are TRBV20-1 and TRBJ2-1, with 7 bases aligning to TRBD1. Per the germline V gene, CDR1 is DFQATT and CDR2 is SNEGSKA (reference sequence). The CDR3 spans 13 residues. V dropped 7 bases and J dropped 3; count of bases not matched to a gene: 6. In nucleotides, the CDR3 is TGCAGTGTACCTGACAGGGTCTACAATGAGCAGTTCTTC. This encodes CSVPDRVYNEQFF.

Sample share makes this clonotype medium-sized (0.01 to 0.1%). The size of this beta chain means little, since it is a stray read in a library made for alpha chains. The V call is TRBV19, the J call TRBJ1-1, with D perhaps TRBD1 (6 bases). CDR1 and CDR2 (germline): LNHDA, SQIVND (reference sequence). This CDR3 is 13 amino acids long. Trimming took 3 bases from V and 3 from J, leaving 8 bases between them. CDR3: CASSMKGDTEAFF. The CDR3 DNA sequence: TGTGCCAGTAGTATGAAGGGGGACACTGAAGCTTTCTTT. Together with reference TRBV19 and TRBJ1-1, the CDR3 gives the full variable domain: DGGITQSPKYLFRKEGQNVTLSCEQNLNHDAMYWYRQDPGQGLRLIYYSQIVNDFQKGDIAEGYSVSREKKESFPLTVTSAQKNPTAFYLCASSMKGDTEAFFGQGTRLTVV.

This clonotype is judged medium-sized. This beta chain represents an off-target read in a library built for alpha chains; its size is of limited meaning. The V gene is TRBV6-2 or TRBV6-3, the J gene TRBJ2-1, with D unclear. The length of the CDR3 is 13 residues. Germline CDR1 reads MNHEY; CDR2 reads SVGEGT. V was pared by 6 bases and J by 5 bases, with 11 bases between. The CDR3 loop is CASRVSRNNEQFF. The CDR3, as DNA: TGTGCCAGCAGGGTCAGCAGAAACAATGAGCAGTTCTTC.